This note documents a single T cell receptor beta chain sequence. The clone's antigen remains unknown. Qualities for individual bases were not recorded, and no much larger clone is one base off. Patients with autoimmune disease history or receiving systemic immunosuppression were excluded from the trial. Peripheral blood for TCR sequencing was drawn from every dose cohort at baseline, at cycle 4 day 1 and at cycle 7 day 1. Samples were obtained from an open-label, multicenter, first-in-human phase I dose-escalation trial of ivuxolimab. Adults with locally advanced or metastatic melanoma, renal cell carcinoma, hepatocellular carcinoma or head and neck squamous cell carcinoma were enrolled in the trial. Before TCR sequencing, CD4+ T cells and CD8+ T cells were sorted from peripheral blood as separate populations. Genomic DNA was extracted from sorted cells for sequencing of the TCRbeta CDR3 region. TCRbeta CDR3 regions were sequenced using the immunoSEQ Assay. Drawn from immuneACCESS, this table holds only the in-frame rearrangements with V and J called that TCRdb kept. Clones are partly lost; checked studies trace under half to an unresolved V gene and leave the rest unexplained. The sample records approximately 74,000 clones, approximately 92% of which are singletons. The ten largest clones represent about 0.51% of the sample.

The CDR3 runs 13 residues from the cysteine to the phenylalanine. The only DNA kept is the CDR3, 39 bases in frame from the first base. CDR1 and CDR2 were assigned from the germline V gene as SGHNT and YENEEA. V is clipped by 3 bases and J by 4 bases, and the sequence between their germline boundaries is 7 bases long. This specimen belongs to a study of OX40 agonist ivuxolimab in advanced cancers. Concerning the study at large: Ivuxolimab was an agonistic, fully human IgG2 monoclonal antibody directed against OX40 (CD134), a costimulatory receptor. Intravenous ivuxolimab was administered to patients every 2 weeks at six dose levels: 0.01, 0.1, 0.3, 1.5, 3 and 10 mg/kg. Among the approximately 54 dose-escalation patients, 19 had hepatocellular carcinoma, around 15 melanoma, 9 renal cell carcinoma and 9 head and neck cancer. The dose-escalation cohort was about 83% male with a mean age of approximately 60 years, ranging from 23 to 79. Patients were allowed to have had prior anti-PD-1, anti-PD-L1 or anti-CTLA-4 therapy, and 40% of the dose-escalation patients had previously received checkpoint inhibitors. Three dose-escalation patients achieved partial responses, one with hepatocellular carcinoma and two with cutaneous melanoma. Peripheral TCRbeta sequencing was intended to test whether TCR sequence diversity was altered and clonal T-cell expansion was caused by ivuxolimab. The paper covers the monotherapy dose-escalation part of the phase I ivuxolimab trial, which included N = 52 patients.

What the authors observed across the whole study: In partial responders in the 0.1-3.0 mg/kg groups, normalized peripheral clonal expansion was found to be among the lowest, especially among CD8+ T cells. Which antigens the clonally expanded peripheral T cells were specific for was not determined. After ivuxolimab, CD8+ T cells had more expanded clones than CD4+ T cells on average. At doses of 0.1 to 3.0 mg/kg, clonal expansion of both CD4+ and CD8+ blood T cells was observed from baseline to week 6. Low levels of normalized T-cell clonal expansion were also shown by some nonresponding patients.

The sequencing used CD4+ or CD8+ T cells sorted from blood, collected in a trial of the OX40 agonist ivuxolimab. The chain joins TRBV11-3 to TRBJ1-5; the D gene remains uncertain. This clonotype was sampled from an adult with an advanced solid tumor such as melanoma, head and neck, liver or kidney cancer. The DNA is as follows: TGTGCCAGCAGCTTGGCGGAGAATCAGCCCCAGCATTTT. Translated, it gives CASSLAENQPQHF.